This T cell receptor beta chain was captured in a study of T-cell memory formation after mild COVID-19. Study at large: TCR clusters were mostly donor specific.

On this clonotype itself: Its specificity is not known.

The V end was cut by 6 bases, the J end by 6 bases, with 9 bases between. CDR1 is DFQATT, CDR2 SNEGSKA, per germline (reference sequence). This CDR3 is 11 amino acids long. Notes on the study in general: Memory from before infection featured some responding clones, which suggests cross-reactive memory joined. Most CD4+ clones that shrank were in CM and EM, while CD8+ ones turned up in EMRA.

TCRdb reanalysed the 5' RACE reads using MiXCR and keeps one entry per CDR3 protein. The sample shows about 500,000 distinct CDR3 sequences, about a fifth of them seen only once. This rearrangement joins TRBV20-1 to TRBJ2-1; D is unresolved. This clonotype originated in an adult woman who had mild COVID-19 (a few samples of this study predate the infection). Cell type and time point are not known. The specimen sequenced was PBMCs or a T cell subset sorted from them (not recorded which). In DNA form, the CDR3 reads TGCAGTGCCGACCGGCTCAATGAGCAGTTCTTC. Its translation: CSADRLNEQFF.